Sequencing of this TCR beta chain was carried out in a study of T cell changes during pregnancy in multiple sclerosis. Measured with immunoSEQ multiplex PCR; TCRdb has only the in-frame clones, and not every one. Of some 37,000 clones detected, approximately 91% appear once; the ten largest clones hold around an eighth. V lost 3 bases, J lost 4 bases, and 8 bases lay in between. This CDR3 has 13 residues. Germline lookup yields CDR1 SGHRS and CDR2 YFSETQ. The receptor was isolated from a female donor with multiple sclerosis, enrolled in a pregnancy study. This material consisted of CD8+ T cells from peripheral blood mononuclear cells, taken after pregnancy. V usage is TRBV5-1 and J usage is TRBJ2-1; D not certain. CDR3 residues: CASSSSPYNEQFF. DNA of the CDR3: TGCGCCAGCAGCTCCTCCCCGTACAATGAGCAGTTCTTC.